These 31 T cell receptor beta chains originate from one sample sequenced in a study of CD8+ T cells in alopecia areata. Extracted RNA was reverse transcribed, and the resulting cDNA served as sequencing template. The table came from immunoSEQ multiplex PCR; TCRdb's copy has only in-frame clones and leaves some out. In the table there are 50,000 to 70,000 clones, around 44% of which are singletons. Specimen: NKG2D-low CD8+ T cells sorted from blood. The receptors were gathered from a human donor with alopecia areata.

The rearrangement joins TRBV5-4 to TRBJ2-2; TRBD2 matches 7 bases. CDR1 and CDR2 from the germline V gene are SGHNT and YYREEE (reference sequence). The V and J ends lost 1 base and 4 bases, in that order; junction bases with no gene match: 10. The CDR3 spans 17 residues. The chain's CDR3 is CASSLSSGYGGTGELFF. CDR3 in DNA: TGTGCCAGCAGCTTGTCTAGCGGATACGGGGGCACCGGGGAGCTGTTTTTT.

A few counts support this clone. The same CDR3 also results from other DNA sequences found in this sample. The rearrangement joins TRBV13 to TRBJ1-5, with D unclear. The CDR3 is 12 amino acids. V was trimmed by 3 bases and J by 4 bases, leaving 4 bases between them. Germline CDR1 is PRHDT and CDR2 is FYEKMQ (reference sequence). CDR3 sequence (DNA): TGTGCCAGCAGCTTGGGGAATCAGCCCCAGCATTTT. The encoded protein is CASSLGNQPQHF. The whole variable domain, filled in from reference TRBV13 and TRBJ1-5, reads AAGVIQSPRHLIKEKRETATLKCYPIPRHDTVYWYQQGPGQDPQFLISFYEKMQSDKGSIPDRFSAQQFSDYHSELNMSSLELGDSALYFCASSLGNQPQHFGDGTRLSIL.

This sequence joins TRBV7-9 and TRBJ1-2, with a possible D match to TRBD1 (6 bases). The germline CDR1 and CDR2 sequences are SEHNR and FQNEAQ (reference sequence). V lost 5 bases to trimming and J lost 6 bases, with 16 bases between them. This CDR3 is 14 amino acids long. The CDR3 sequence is CASSPPLGADGYTF. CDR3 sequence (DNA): TGTGCCAGCAGCCCCCCGCTGGGGGCGGATGGCTACACCTTC.

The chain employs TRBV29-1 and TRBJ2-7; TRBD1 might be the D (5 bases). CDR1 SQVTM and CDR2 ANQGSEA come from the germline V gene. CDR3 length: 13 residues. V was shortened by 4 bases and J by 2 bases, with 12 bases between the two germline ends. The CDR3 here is CSVAETATYEQYF. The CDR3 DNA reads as TGCAGCGTTGCAGAGACAGCCACCTACGAGCAGTACTTC.

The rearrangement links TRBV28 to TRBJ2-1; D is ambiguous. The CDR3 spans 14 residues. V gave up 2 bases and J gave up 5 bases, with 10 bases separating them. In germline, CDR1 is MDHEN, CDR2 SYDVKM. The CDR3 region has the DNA TGTGCCAGCAGTTTAGTGGGCACTCACAATGAGCAGTTCTTC. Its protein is CASSLVGTHNEQFF.

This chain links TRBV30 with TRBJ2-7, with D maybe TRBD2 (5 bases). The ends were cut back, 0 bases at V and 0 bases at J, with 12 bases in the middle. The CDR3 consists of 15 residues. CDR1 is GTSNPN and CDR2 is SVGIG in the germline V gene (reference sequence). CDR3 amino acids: CAWSVSRGLSYEQYF. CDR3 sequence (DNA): TGTGCCTGGAGTGTCAGTAGAGGGCTCTCCTACGAGCAGTACTTC.

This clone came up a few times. The CDR3 DNA is TGCAGCTCTTGGGAGAACACTGAAGCTTTCTTT. This encodes CSSWENTEAFF. The chain has TRBV29-1 and TRBJ1-1; D unresolved. The CDR3 has 11 residues. CDR1 is SQVTM, CDR2 ANQGSEA, per germline. V gave up 8 bases and J gave up 1 base, with 8 bases separating them.

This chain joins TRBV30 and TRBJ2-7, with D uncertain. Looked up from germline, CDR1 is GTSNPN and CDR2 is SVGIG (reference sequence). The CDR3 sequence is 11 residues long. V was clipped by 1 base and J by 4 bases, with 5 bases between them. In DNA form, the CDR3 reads TGTGCCTGGAGTGCTACGTACGAGCAGTACTTC. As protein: CAWSATYEQYF.

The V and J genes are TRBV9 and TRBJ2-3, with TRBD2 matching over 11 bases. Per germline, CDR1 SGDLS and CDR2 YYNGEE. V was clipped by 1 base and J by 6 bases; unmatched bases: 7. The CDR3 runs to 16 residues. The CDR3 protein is CASSVTSSGRGDTQYF. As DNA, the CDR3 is TGTGCCAGCAGCGTAACTAGTAGCGGGAGGGGGGATACGCAGTATTTT. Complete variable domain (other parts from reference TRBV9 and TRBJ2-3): DSGVTQTPKHLITATGQRVTLRCSPRSGDLSVYWYQQSLDQGLQFLIQYYNGEERAKGNILERFSAQQFPDLHSELNLSSLELGDSALYFCASSVTSSGRGDTQYFGPGTRLTVL.

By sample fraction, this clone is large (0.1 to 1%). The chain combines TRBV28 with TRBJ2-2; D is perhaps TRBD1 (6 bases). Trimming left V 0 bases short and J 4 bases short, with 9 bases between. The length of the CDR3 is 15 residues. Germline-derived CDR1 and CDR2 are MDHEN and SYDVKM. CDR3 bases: TGTGCCAGCAGTTTATGGCAGGGGACCACCGGGGAGCTGTTTTTT. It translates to CASSLWQGTTGELFF.

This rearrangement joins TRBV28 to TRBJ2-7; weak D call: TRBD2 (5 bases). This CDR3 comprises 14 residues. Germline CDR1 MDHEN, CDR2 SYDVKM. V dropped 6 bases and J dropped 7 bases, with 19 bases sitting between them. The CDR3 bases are TGTGCCAGCAGCCCCACTCCAGGACTTATGGAGCAGTACTTC. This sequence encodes CASSPTPGLMEQYF.

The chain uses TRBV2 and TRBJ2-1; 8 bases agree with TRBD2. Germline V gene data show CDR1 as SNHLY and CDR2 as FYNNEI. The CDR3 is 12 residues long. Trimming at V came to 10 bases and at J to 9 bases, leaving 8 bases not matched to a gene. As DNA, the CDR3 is TGTGCCACCCTAAGCGGGAGCGCTGAGCAGTTCTTC. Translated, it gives CATLSGSAEQFF.

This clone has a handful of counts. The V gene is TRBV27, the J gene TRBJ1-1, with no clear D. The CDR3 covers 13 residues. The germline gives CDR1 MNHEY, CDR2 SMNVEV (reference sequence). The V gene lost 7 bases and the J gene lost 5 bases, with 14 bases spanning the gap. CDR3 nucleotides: TGTGCCAGCACTTTGGTTTTGGGGACTGAAGCTTTCTTT. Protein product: CASTLVLGTEAFF.

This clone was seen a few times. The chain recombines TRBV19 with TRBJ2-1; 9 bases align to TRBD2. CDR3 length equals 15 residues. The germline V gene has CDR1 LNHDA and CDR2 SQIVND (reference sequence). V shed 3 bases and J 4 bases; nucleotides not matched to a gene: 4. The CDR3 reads CASSISSGAYNEQFF. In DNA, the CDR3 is TGTGCCAGTAGTATCTCTAGCGGGGCTTACAATGAGCAGTTCTTC. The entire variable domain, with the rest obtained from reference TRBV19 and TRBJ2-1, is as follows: DGGITQSPKYLFRKEGQNVTLSCEQNLNHDAMYWYRQDPGQGLRLIYYSQIVNDFQKGDIAEGYSVSREKKESFPLTVTSAQKNPTAFYLCASSISSGAYNEQFFGPGTRLTVL.

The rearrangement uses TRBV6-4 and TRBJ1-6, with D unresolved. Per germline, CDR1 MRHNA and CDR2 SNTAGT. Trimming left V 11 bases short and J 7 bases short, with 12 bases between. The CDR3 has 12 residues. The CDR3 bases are TGTGCCCGAGGCTGCTTGAATTCACCCCTCCACTTT. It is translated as CARGCLNSPLHF.

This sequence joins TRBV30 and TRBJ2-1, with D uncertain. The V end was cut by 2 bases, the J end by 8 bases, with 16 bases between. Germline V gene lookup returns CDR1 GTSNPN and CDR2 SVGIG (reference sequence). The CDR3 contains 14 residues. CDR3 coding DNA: TGTGCCTGGAGTAAAAGCGAGAGAGTCTATGAGCAGTTCTTC. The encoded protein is CAWSKSERVYEQFF.

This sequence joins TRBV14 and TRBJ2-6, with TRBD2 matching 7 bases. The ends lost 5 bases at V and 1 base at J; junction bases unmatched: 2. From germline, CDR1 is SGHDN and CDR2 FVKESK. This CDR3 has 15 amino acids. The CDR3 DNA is TGTGCCAGCAGCAAGGGACTATCTGGGGCCAACGTCCTGACTTTC. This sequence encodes CASSKGLSGANVLTF.

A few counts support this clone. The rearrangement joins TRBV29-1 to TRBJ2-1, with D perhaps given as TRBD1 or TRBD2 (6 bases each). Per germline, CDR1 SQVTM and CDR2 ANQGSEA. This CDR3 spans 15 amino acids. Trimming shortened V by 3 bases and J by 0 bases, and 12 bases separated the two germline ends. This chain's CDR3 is CSVEGGESSYNEQFF. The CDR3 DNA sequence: TGCAGCGTTGAGGGGGGCGAAAGCTCCTACAATGAGCAGTTCTTC.

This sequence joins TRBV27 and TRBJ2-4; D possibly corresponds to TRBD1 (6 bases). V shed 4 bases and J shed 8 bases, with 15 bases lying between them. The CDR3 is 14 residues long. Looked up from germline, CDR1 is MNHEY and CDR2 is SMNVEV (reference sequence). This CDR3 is CASSSLRPGDIQYF. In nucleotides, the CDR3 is TGTGCCAGCAGTTCTCTGCGCCCAGGGGACATTCAGTACTTC.

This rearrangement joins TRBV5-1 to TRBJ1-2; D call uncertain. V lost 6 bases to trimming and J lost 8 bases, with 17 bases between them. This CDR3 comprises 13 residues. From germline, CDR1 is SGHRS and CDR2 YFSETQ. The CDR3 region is CASTHGLGSGYTF. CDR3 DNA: TGCGCCAGCACCCACGGGTTGGGGAGCGGCTACACCTTC.

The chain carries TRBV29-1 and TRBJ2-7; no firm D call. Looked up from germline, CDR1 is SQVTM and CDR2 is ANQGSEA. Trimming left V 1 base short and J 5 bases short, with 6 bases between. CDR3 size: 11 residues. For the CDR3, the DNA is TGCAGCGTTGAAGCCTGGAACGAGCAGTACTTC. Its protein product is CSVEAWNEQYF.

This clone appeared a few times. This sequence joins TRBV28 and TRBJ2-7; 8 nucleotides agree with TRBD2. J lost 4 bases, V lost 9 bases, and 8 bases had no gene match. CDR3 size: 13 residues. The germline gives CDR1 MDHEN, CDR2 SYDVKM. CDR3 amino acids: CASQLAELYEQYF. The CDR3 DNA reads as TGTGCCAGTCAACTAGCGGAGTTGTACGAGCAGTACTTC.

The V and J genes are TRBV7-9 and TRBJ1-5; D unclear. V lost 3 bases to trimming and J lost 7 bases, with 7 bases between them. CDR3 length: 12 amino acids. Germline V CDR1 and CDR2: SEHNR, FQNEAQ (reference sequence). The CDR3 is CASSFGGQPQHF. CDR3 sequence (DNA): TGTGCCAGCAGCTTCGGAGGGCAGCCCCAGCATTTT.

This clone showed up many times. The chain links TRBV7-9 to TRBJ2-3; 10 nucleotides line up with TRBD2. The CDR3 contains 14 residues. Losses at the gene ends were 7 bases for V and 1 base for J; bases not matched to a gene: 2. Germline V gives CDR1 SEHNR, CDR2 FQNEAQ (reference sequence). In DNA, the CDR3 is TGTGCCAGCATTCTAGCGGGGGGCACAGATACGCAGTATTTT. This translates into CASILAGGTDTQYF. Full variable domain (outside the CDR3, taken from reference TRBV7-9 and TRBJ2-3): DTGVSQNPRHKITKRGQNVTFRCDPISEHNRLYWYRQTLGQGPEFLTYFQNEAQLEKSRLLSDRFSAERPKGSFSTLEIQRTEQGDSAMYLCASILAGGTDTQYFGPGTRLTVL.

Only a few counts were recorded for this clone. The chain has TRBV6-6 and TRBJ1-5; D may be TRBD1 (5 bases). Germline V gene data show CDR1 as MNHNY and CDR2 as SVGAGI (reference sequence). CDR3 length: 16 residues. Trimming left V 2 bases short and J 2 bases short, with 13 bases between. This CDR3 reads CASSYPTVMGNQPQHF. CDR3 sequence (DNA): TGTGCCAGCAGTTACCCGACAGTGATGGGCAATCAGCCCCAGCATTTT.

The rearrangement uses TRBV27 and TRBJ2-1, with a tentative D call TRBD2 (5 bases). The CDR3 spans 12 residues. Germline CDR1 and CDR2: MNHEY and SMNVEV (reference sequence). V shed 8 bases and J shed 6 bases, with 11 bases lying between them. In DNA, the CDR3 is TGTGCCAGCGGGTCTCGGGGCAATGAGCAGTTCTTC. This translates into CASGSRGNEQFF.

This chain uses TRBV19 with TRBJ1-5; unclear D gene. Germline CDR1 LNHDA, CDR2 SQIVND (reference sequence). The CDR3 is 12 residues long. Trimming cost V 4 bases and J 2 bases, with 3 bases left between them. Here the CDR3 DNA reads TGTGCCAGTAGTAATGGCAATCAGCCCCAGCATTTT. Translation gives CASSNGNQPQHF.

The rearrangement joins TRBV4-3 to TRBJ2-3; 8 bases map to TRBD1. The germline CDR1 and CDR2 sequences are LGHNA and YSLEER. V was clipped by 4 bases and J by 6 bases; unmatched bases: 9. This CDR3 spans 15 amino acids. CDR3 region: CASSRSTGGTDTQYF. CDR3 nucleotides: TGCGCCAGCAGCCGTTCAACAGGGGGAACGGATACGCAGTATTTT.

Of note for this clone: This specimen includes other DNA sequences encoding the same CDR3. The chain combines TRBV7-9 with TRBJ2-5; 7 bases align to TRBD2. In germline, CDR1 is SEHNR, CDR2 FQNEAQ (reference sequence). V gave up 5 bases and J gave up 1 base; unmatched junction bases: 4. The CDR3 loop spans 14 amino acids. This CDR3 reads CASSPRTSQETQYF. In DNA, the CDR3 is TGTGCCAGCAGCCCAAGGACTAGCCAAGAGACCCAGTACTTC. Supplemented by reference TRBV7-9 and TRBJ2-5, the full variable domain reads DTGVSQNPRHKITKRGQNVTFRCDPISEHNRLYWYRQTLGQGPEFLTYFQNEAQLEKSRLLSDRFSAERPKGSFSTLEIQRTEQGDSAMYLCASSPRTSQETQYFGPGTRLLVL.

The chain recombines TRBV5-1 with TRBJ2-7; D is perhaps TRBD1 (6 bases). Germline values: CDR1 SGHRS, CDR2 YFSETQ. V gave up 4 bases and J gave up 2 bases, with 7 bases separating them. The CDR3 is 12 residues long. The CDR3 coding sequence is TGCGCCAGCAGCGGACAGACCTACGAGCAGTACTTC. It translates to CASSGQTYEQYF.

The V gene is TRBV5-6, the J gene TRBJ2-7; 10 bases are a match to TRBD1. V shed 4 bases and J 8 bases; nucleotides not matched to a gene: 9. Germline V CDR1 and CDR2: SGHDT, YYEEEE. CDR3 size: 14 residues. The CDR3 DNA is TGTGCCAGCAGCCCCTCGGGACAGGGGTTGAAGCAGTACTTC. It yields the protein CASSPSGQGLKQYF.